This is a list of T cell receptor beta chains from one sample in a study of cytomegalovirus exposure and HLA in healthy donors. Libraries were prepared by immunoSEQ multiplex PCR; TCRdb keeps only in-frame clonotypes and omits some of them. The sample includes approximately 130,000 clones, around four fifths of them seen just once. The sample taken for sequencing was PBMCs. Receptors were obtained from a boy between 10 and 17 years old in good health and CMV-seronegative. Both conserved end residues are part of each CDR3. D genes are given only for firm matches. Clone size is given for some rows only: seen once, a few or many times, or a class if the clone is expanded.

size,D,V,J,CDR3,DNA
.,TRBD2,TRBV4-1,TRBJ2-1,CASSSPSGSSYNEQFF,TGCGCCAGCAGCTCACCTAGCGGGAGCTCCTACAATGAGCAGTTCTTC
few,.,TRBV6-1,TRBJ2-5,CASSEDSWEAVEAQYF,TGTGCCAGCAGTGAAGATTCTTGGGAAGCGGTGGAGGCCCAGTACTTC
.,.,TRBV27,TRBJ1-1,CASSEYQGFEAFF,TGTGCCAGCAGTGAATACCAGGGATTTGAAGCTTTCTTT
.,TRBD2,TRBV10-2,TRBJ2-1,CASRLAGESNEQFF,TGCGCCAGCAGACTAGCGGGAGAATCCAATGAGCAGTTCTTC
.,TRBD1,TRBV7-2,TRBJ1-4,CASSPRGTTRVTNEKLFF,TGTGCCAGCAGCCCCAGGGGGACAACCAGGGTAACTAATGAAAAACTGTTTTTT
few,.,TRBV19,TRBJ2-6,CASSSGTGSSGANVLTF,TGTGCCAGTAGTTCAGGGACTGGGAGCTCTGGGGCCAACGTCCTGACTTTC
.,TRBD2,TRBV7-2,TRBJ2-1,CASSSSGHNEQFF,TGTGCCAGCAGCTCTAGCGGGCATAATGAGCAGTTCTTC
.,TRBD1,TRBV11-1,TRBJ1-1,CASSETGERDTEAFF,TGTGCCAGCAGCGAAACAGGGGAACGGGACACTGAAGCTTTCTTT
.,.,TRBV5-6,TRBJ1-3,CASSFGSGNTIYF,TGTGCCAGCAGCTTCGGGTCTGGAAACACCATATATTTT
.,.,TRBV6-4,TRBJ1-2,CASRDFYRDGYTF,TGTGCCAGCAGGGACTTCTACAGGGACGGCTACACCTTC
.,TRBD2,TRBV10-3,TRBJ2-1,CAIGYEGGVSYNEQFF,TGTGCCATCGGGTACGAGGGAGGGGTCTCCTACAATGAGCAGTTCTTC
.,.,TRBV13,TRBJ1-1,CASSSDAAEAFF,TGTGCCAGCAGCTCAGATGCGGCTGAAGCTTTCTTT
.,.,TRBV4-2,TRBJ2-3,CASSQGGSTDTQYF,TGTGCCAGCAGCCAAGGCGGTAGCACAGATACGCAGTATTTT
once,.,TRBV30,TRBJ2-5,CAWAGQLSQETQYF,TGTGCCTGGGCGGGACAGCTATCCCAAGAGACCCAGTACTTC
.,TRBD1,TRBV5-4,TRBJ2-5,CASNVGQGAETQYF,TGTGCCAGCAACGTTGGACAGGGGGCCGAGACCCAGTACTTC